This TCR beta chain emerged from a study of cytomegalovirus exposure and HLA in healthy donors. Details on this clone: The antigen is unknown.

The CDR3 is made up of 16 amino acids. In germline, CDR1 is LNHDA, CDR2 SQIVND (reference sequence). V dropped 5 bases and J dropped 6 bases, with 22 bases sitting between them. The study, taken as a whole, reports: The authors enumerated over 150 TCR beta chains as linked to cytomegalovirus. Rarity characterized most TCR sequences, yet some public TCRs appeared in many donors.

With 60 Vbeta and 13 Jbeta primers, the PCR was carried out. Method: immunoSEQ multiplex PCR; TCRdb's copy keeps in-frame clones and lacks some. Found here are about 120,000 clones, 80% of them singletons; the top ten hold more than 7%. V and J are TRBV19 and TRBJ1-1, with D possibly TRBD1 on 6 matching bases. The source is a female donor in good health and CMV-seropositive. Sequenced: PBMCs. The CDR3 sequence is CASSEAPFTGLPEAFF. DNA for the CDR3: TGTGCCAGTAGTGAAGCCCCCTTTACAGGGCTGCCTGAAGCTTTCTTT.